Sequencing of this TCR beta chain was carried out in a study of shared clonotypes between healthy human individuals. The authors ran the assay at deep level. Assay used: immunoSEQ multiplex PCR; TCRdb lists only in-frame clones, some missing. The table has about 500,000 clones, roughly four fifths seen once. This clone was recorded at least ten times. Its antigen is undetermined. The same CDR3 is also encoded by other DNA sequences in this sample. The study's findings and limits: Researchers sampled blood only, noting tissue repertoires likely differ.

Germline assignment: CDR1 ENHRY and CDR2 SYGVKD. This CDR3 has 14 residues. Trimming took 5 bases from V and 5 from J; bases not matched to a gene: 3. The rearrangement links TRBV10-3 to TRBJ1-5, with 10 positions matching TRBD1. This clonotype was sampled from a woman aged 40-49 years in good health. Some clones in this sample may be carry-over from other donors' samples. The source material was PBMCs. The CDR3 DNA sequence: TGTGCCATCAGTTTAGGGACAGGGGATCAGCCCCAGCATTTT. Amino acids: CAISLGTGDQPQHF.